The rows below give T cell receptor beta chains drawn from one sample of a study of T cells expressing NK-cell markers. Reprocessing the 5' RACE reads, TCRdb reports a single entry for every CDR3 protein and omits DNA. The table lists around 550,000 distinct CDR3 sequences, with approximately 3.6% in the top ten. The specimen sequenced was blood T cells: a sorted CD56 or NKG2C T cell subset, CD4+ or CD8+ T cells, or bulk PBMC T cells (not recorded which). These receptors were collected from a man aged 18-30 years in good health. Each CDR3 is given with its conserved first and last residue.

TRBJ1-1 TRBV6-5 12 CASLDGGTEAFF
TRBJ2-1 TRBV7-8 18 CASSLPFVGLATHNEQFF
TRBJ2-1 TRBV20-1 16 CSARGKLAGGRNEQFF
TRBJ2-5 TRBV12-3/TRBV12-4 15 CASSHPATRQETQYF
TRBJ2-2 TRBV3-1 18 CASSQALTSGRVTGELFF
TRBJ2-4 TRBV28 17 CASSPSGVWDRRNIQYF
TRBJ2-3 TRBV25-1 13 CASSGLQGYTQYF
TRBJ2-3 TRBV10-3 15 CASRWGVTSTDTQYF
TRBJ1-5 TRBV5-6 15 CASSLRQPGNQPQHF
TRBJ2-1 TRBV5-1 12 CASSYKYNEQFF
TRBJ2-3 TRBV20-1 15 CSAIEASRFTDTQYF
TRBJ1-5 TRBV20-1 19 CSASGGHSPEAYSNQPQHF
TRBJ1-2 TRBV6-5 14 CASSYAQGSYGYTF
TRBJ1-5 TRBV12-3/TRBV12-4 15 CASSPADRERQPQHF
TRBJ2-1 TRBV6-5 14 CASSYGRGVNEQFF
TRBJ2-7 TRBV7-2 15 CASSLTRDSGSEQYF
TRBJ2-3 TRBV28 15 CASSSSGGFPDTQYF
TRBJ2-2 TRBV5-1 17 CASGPYQVYSDTGELFF
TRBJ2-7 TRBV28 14 CASLTSGRAHEQYF
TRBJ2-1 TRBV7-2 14 CASSGPGQGNEQFF
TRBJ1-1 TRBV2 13 CASTIAPNTEAFF
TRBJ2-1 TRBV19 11 CASSTLGEQFF
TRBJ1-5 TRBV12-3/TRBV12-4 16 CASSLPGQGPDQPQHF
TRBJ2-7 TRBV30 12 CAWSVVHYEQYF
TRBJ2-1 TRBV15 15 CATSRETLVLGEQFF
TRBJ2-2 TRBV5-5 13 CASSGVRAGELFF